This T cell receptor beta chain stems from a study of blood T cell repertoires in COVID-19. Whole-study context: PBMCs, B-cell-depleted T cells, or T cells were the source of the cDNA or gDNA that made up the material.

Sequencing was performed with immunoSEQ multiplex PCR; in TCRdb, only in-frame clones are kept and a portion is missing. The sample holds around 260,000 clones; 75% to 95% are singletons and the top ten take 2% to 3%. Trimming left V 7 bases short and J 8 bases short, with 17 bases between. The germline V gene encodes CDR1 LGHNT and CDR2 FRNRAP. The CDR3 is made up of 13 amino acids. The chain carries TRBV12-5 and TRBJ1-2; D possibly corresponds to TRBD1 (6 bases). Sequencing was performed on peripheral blood. This clonotype was obtained from a person aged 18 to 35 with COVID-19, enrolled during active disease. DNA for the CDR3: TGTGCTAGTGCCTGGGGGGGGCAAGGGGGCTACACCTTC. It translates to CASAWGGQGGYTF.